The 20 T cell receptor beta chains reported below all come from one sample, sequenced in a study of T-cell reconstitution after alpha-beta-depleted transplantation in children. During its preparation, the TCRbeta library received unique molecular identifiers. Each CDR3 protein is one row after TCRdb ran MiXCR on the PCR reads. The data hold about 350,000 distinct CDR3 sequences, with around 15% observed a single time. The material sequenced was PBMCs, mostly from graft donor cells, taken 360 days after TCRalphabeta/CD19-depleted stem cell transplant. These receptors came from a male patient under 10 years old who had a stem cell transplant for acute lymphoblastic leukemia, so the T cells may come from the graft donor.

As DNA, the CDR3 is TGTGCCGCTAACCTAGACAGGAGCTCCTACAATGAGCAGTTCTTC. It codes for CAANLDRSSYNEQFF. This sequence joins TRBV7-9 and TRBJ2-1, with D maybe TRBD1 (6 bases). This CDR3 contains 15 residues. V lost 11 bases to trimming and J lost 0 bases, with 17 bases between them. Germline V gene data show CDR1 as SEHNR and CDR2 as FQNEAQ (reference sequence).

There are a few counts of this clonotype. This chain connects TRBV27 to TRBJ1-5, with TRBD1 matching over 7 bases. V was clipped by 0 bases and J by 5 bases; unmatched bases: 1. Germline V gene lookup returns CDR1 MNHEY and CDR2 SMNVEV (reference sequence). The CDR3 runs to 14 residues. CDR3 DNA: TGTGCCAGCAGTTTATCGACAGGGCATCAGCCCCAGCATTTT. Encoded protein: CASSLSTGHQPQHF.

This clonotype occurred a few times. The chain joins TRBV18 to TRBJ1-1; 7 nucleotides align to TRBD1. CDR3 length: 16 residues. V gave up 4 bases and J gave up 4 bases; unmatched junction bases: 12. Per germline, CDR1 KGHSH and CDR2 LQKENI. In nucleotides, the CDR3 is TGTGCCAGCTCACTAAGCCCGGGACAGAGGGGCACTGAAGCTTTCTTT. Its protein product is CASSLSPGQRGTEAFF.

CDR3 sequence (DNA): TGTGCCAGCACCCGAACTAGGACTAGCGGGCGGGATGAGCAGTTCTTC. It is translated as CASTRTRTSGRDEQFF. The gene calls are TRBV3-1 and TRBJ2-1; 11 nucleotides line up with TRBD2. From germline, CDR1 is LGHDT and CDR2 YNNKEL (reference sequence). The CDR3 is 16 amino acids. V lost 7 bases and J lost 8; bases outside the gene matches: 13.

The V gene is TRBV7-6, the J gene TRBJ2-1; D is perhaps TRBD2 (6 bases). The CDR3 has 13 residues. V was shortened by 4 bases and J by 8 bases, with 12 bases between the two germline ends. CDR1 and CDR2 from the germline V gene are SGHVS and FNYEAQ. In DNA form, the CDR3 reads TGTGCCAGCAGCTCGGGACTCCCGGATGAGCAGTTCTTC. Residues: CASSSGLPDEQFF.

V usage is TRBV11-2 and J usage is TRBJ2-3; 8 bases map to TRBD1. The CDR3 loop spans 16 amino acids. The junction had 12 bases not matched to a gene; V was cut back by 6 bases and J by 4 bases. Germline lookup yields CDR1 SGHAT and CDR2 FQNNGV. The chain's CDR3 is CASSSSGQGRADTQYF. CDR3 DNA sequence: TGTGCCAGCAGTTCTTCCGGACAGGGTCGGGCAGATACGCAGTATTTT. The full variable domain, completed using reference TRBV11-2 and TRBJ2-3, is EAGVAQSPRYKIIEKRQSVAFWCNPISGHATLYWYQQILGQGPKLLIQFQNNGVVDDSQLPKDRFSAERLKGVDSTLKIQPAKLEDSAVYLCASSSSGQGRADTQYFGPGTRLTVL.

There are many counts of this clonotype. The chain carries TRBV2 and TRBJ2-2; D might be TRBD2 (6 bases). The V end was cut by 6 bases, the J end by 6 bases, with 11 bases between. This CDR3 comprises 13 residues. The germline V gene has CDR1 SNHLY and CDR2 FYNNEI. CDR3 in amino acids: CASSGRESGELFF. The CDR3 nucleotides are TGTGCCAGCAGCGGGAGAGAGTCCGGGGAGCTGTTTTTT.

The sample holds a few counts of this clonotype. The chain joins TRBV28 to TRBJ2-7; D is uncertain. V shed 7 bases and J shed 7 bases, with 20 bases lying between them. The CDR3 consists of 14 residues. Per the germline V gene, CDR1 is MDHEN and CDR2 is SYDVKM. CDR3 loop: CASTWTPVAREQYF. Written as DNA, the CDR3 is TGTGCCAGCACGTGGACCCCCGTTGCAAGGGAGCAGTACTTC.

The chain employs TRBV4-3 and TRBJ2-2; 11 bases agree with TRBD1. The CDR3 covers 18 residues. The V segment lost 0 bases and the J segment 1 base; nucleotides outside the gene matches: 4. CDR1 is LGHNA, CDR2 YSLEER, per germline. CDR3 bases: TGCGCCAGCAGCCAAGAGTGGGGGACAGGGGGGAACACCGGGGAGCTGTTTTTT. This gives the protein CASSQEWGTGGNTGELFF.

The chain joins TRBV5-1 to TRBJ2-2; D is undetermined. Germline V CDR1 and CDR2: SGHRS, YFSETQ. The CDR3 is made up of 14 amino acids. V was cut by 4 bases and J by 7 bases, with 14 bases left in between. CDR3 in DNA: TGCGCCAGCAGCGTGGAAAATCAGAGCGGGGAGCTGTTTTTT. This translates into CASSVENQSGELFF. The entire variable domain, with the rest obtained from reference TRBV5-1 and TRBJ2-2, is as follows: KAGVTQTPRYLIKTRGQQVTLSCSPISGHRSVSWYQQTPGQGLQFLFEYFSETQRNKGNFPGRFSGRQFSNSRSEMNVSTLELGDSALYLCASSVENQSGELFFGEGSRLTVL.

This chain uses TRBV12-3 or TRBV12-4 with TRBJ2-7, with a tentative D call TRBD2 (6 bases). The CDR3 is 14 amino acids. The V end lost 1 base, the J end lost 3 bases, and 10 bases lay between the germline ends. Here the CDR3 DNA reads TGTGCCAGCAGTTTAGGACTAGTAAGCTACGAGCAGTACTTC. Amino acids: CASSLGLVSYEQYF.

This clonotype came up many times. V usage is TRBV5-5 and J usage is TRBJ2-5, with D possibly TRBD2 on 5 matching bases. Looked up from germline, CDR1 is SGHKS and CDR2 is YYEKEE (reference sequence). This CDR3 spans 16 amino acids. The V and J ends lost 2 bases and 3 bases respectively, with 17 bases between them. The CDR3 region is CASSFFVGMGEETQYF. The CDR3 nucleotides read TGTGCCAGCAGCTTTTTCGTAGGGATGGGAGAAGAGACCCAGTACTTC.

The V gene is TRBV12-3 or TRBV12-4, the J gene TRBJ1-1; a possible D gene is TRBD1 (6 bases). The CDR3 runs to 14 residues. Trimming took off 3 bases at V and 1 base at J, with 9 bases between the two ends. In DNA, the CDR3 is TGTGCCAGCAGTTTTCGGGGGGCGAACACTGAAGCTTTCTTT. Its translation: CASSFRGANTEAFF.

This chain links TRBV15 with TRBJ2-5; D not certain. Looked up from germline, CDR1 is LNHNV and CDR2 is YYDKDF (reference sequence). This CDR3 is 16 amino acids long. V shed 0 bases and J shed 1 base, with 12 bases lying between them. In nucleotides, the CDR3 is TGTGCCACCAGCAGAGAAGGTGGGCCAATCCAAGAGACCCAGTACTTC. Its protein is CATSREGGPIQETQYF. The complete variable domain, with remaining parts taken from reference TRBV15 and TRBJ2-5, reads DAMVIQNPRYQVTQFGKPVTLSCSQTLNHNVMYWYQQKSSQAPKLLFHYYDKDFNNEADTPDNFQSRRPNTSFCFLDIRSPGLGDTAMYLCATSREGGPIQETQYFGPGTRLLVL.

This clonotype has a handful of counts. This chain joins TRBV4-1 and TRBJ1-2, with D perhaps TRBD1 (5 bases). Trimming removed 0 bases at V and 8 bases at J, with 10 bases between. Looked up from germline, CDR1 is MGHRA and CDR2 is YSYEKL. This CDR3 region has 13 residues. CDR3 sequence reads: CASSQEGPGGYTF. The CDR3 DNA follows: TGCGCCAGCAGCCAAGAAGGCCCAGGGGGCTACACCTTC.

The genes are TRBV9 and TRBJ2-7; 7 nucleotides agree with TRBD1. The germline V gene has CDR1 SGDLS and CDR2 YYNGEE. CDR3 size: 15 residues. The V gene end was trimmed by 0 bases and the J gene end by 5 bases; junction bases not matched to a gene: 8. The CDR3 loop is CASSVAGTDRNEQYF. CDR3 in DNA: TGTGCCAGCAGCGTAGCCGGGACAGACAGGAACGAGCAGTACTTC.

The CDR3 reads CASSLRPLGHIQYF. The CDR3 nucleotides read TGTGCCAGCAGTTTACGCCCCCTGGGACACATTCAGTACTTC. This sequence joins TRBV27 and TRBJ2-4; D may be TRBD1 or TRBD2 (5 bases each). From germline, CDR1 is MNHEY and CDR2 SMNVEV (reference sequence). The CDR3 spans 14 residues. V was cut by 2 bases and J by 8 bases, with 13 bases left in between.

The chain couples TRBV5-5 to TRBJ1-5, with D hard to call. Germline V gives CDR1 SGHKS, CDR2 YYEKEE (reference sequence). V lost 0 bases and J lost 9, with 13 bases in between. This CDR3 has 14 residues. CDR3 region: CASSLGAGIPPQHF. CDR3 nucleotides: TGTGCCAGCAGCTTGGGGGCCGGGATCCCGCCCCAGCATTTT.

This clonotype was seen just once. V and J are TRBV20-1 and TRBJ2-2; unclear D gene. The germline V and J ends were trimmed by 6 bases and 4 bases, with 12 bases remaining between them. Per the germline V gene, CDR1 is DFQATT and CDR2 is SNEGSKA (reference sequence). This CDR3 region has 13 residues. The CDR3, as DNA: TGCAGTGCCCGAGACAAGCCCACCGGGGAGCTGTTTTTT. As protein: CSARDKPTGELFF.

CDR3 amino acids: CASSQRGTSGSRTGELFF. The DNA for the CDR3 is TGCGCCAGCAGCCAGAGGGGGACTAGCGGGAGTAGAACCGGGGAGCTGTTTTTT. The chain uses TRBV4-1 and TRBJ2-2, with TRBD2 matching 14 bases. CDR3 length: 18 amino acids. V lost 3 bases, J lost 5 bases, and 8 bases stayed unmatched. Germline-derived CDR1 and CDR2 are MGHRA and YSYEKL.